A single sample is the source of the 13 T cell receptor beta chains below, sequenced in a study of cytomegalovirus exposure and HLA in healthy donors. This table comes from immunoSEQ multiplex PCR, and its TCRdb copy is limited to in-frame clones, with some not included. The sample includes tens of thousands of clones, 85% to 95% of them seen just once. Sequences were obtained from PBMCs. The receptors stem from a man between 18 and 35 years old in good health and CMV-seronegative.

This clone appeared a single time. This chain links TRBV5-1 with TRBJ1-2; the D gene is possibly TRBD1 (5 bases). The V gene lost 1 base and the J gene lost 7 bases, with 14 bases spanning the gap. This CDR3 is 14 amino acids long. Germline assignment: CDR1 SGHRS and CDR2 YFSETQ. The CDR3 bases are TGCGCCAGCAGCTTGTTGCTCAGGGAGGCTGGCTACACCTTC. Translating gives CASSLLLREAGYTF.

The chain links TRBV5-4 to TRBJ2-3; TRBD2 matches at 13 bases. Unmatched junction bases numbered 5, after V lost 6 bases and J lost 1 base. The germline V gene has CDR1 SGHNT and CDR2 YYREEE (reference sequence). The CDR3 has 16 residues. This chain's CDR3 is CASTGLAGVGTDTQYF. For the CDR3, the DNA is TGTGCCAGCACCGGACTAGCGGGAGTCGGCACAGATACGCAGTATTTT.

The CDR3 sequence: CAWGVQGSNTEAFF. In DNA, the CDR3 is TGTGCCTGGGGGGTACAGGGGTCGAACACTGAAGCTTTCTTT. The V and J genes are TRBV30 and TRBJ1-1; 7 nucleotides match TRBD1. Germline V lookup: CDR1 GTSNPN, CDR2 SVGIG (reference sequence). The V gene end was trimmed by 5 bases and the J gene end by 1 base; junction bases not matched to a gene: 7. The CDR3 spans 14 residues.

This chain uses TRBV11-2 with TRBJ2-5; no definite D call. Trimming shortened V by 5 bases and J by 5 bases, and 12 bases separated the two germline ends. CDR1 SGHAT and CDR2 FQNNGV come from the germline V gene. This CDR3 has 13 amino acids. The CDR3 sequence is CASSHPSRETQYF. CDR3 nucleotide sequence: TGTGCCAGCAGCCACCCCTCGCGGGAGACCCAGTACTTC.

V is TRBV6-1 and J is TRBJ2-3; 13 bases line up with TRBD2. Germline V gene sequence: CDR1 MNHNS, CDR2 SASEGT. The V gene end was trimmed by 3 bases and the J gene end by 4 bases; junction bases not matched to a gene: 1. The CDR3 has 15 residues. The CDR3: CASSETSGRPDTQYF. The CDR3 DNA follows: TGTGCCAGCAGTGAGACTAGCGGGAGGCCAGATACGCAGTATTTT.

The chain has TRBV6-6 and TRBJ2-7; 9 nucleotides line up with TRBD1. With 6 bases clipped from V and 7 bases from J, the junction kept 13 bases outside the gene matches. Germline CDR1 reads MNHNY; CDR2 reads SVGAGI (reference sequence). This CDR3 has 15 residues. CDR3 sequence reads: CASSTSTGGFREQYF. Here the CDR3 DNA reads TGTGCCAGCAGCACATCGACAGGGGGGTTTAGAGAGCAGTACTTC.

This chain links TRBV5-4 with TRBJ2-1, with D possibly TRBD2 on 6 matching bases. V lost 2 bases, J lost 2 bases, and 14 bases lay in between. Germline CDR1 SGHNT, CDR2 YYREEE (reference sequence). This CDR3 comprises 16 residues. The DNA for the CDR3 is TGTGCCAGCAGCTTTTCCCGGGACTCCGCCTACAATGAGCAGTTCTTC. It encodes CASSFSRDSAYNEQFF.

The gene calls are TRBV10-2 and TRBJ1-1; D call uncertain. The CDR3 covers 13 residues. Trimming took off 4 bases at V and 1 base at J, with 7 bases between the two ends. Germline-derived CDR1 and CDR2 are WSHSY and SAAADI. This CDR3 reads CASSGGPNTEAFF. The CDR3 nucleotides are TGCGCCAGCAGTGGCGGTCCGAACACTGAAGCTTTCTTT.

The DNA for the CDR3 is TGTGCCAGCTGTGAGGGGGCCGCCTACGAGCAGTACTTC. Its protein is CASCEGAAYEQYF. The V and J genes are TRBV7-8 and TRBJ2-7; 7 bases line up with TRBD1. Germline-derived CDR1 and CDR2 are SGHVS and FQNEAQ. The length of the CDR3 is 13 residues. The J segment lost 2 bases and the V segment lost 8 bases, leaving 6 bases of the junction unmatched.

The chain combines TRBV5-1 with TRBJ2-7, with 12 bases aligning to TRBD1. This CDR3 has 16 amino acids. Germline assignment: CDR1 SGHRS and CDR2 YFSETQ. V was clipped by 5 bases and J by 7 bases; unmatched bases: 13. The CDR3 DNA is TGCGCCAGCAGTTCCCCCCCGGGACAGGGGGCTCGTGAGCAGTACTTC. It encodes CASSSPPGQGAREQYF. Supplemented by reference TRBV5-1 and TRBJ2-7, the full variable domain reads KAGVTQTPRYLIKTRGQQVTLSCSPISGHRSVSWYQQTPGQGLQFLFEYFSETQRNKGNFPGRFSGRQFSNSRSEMNVSTLELGDSALYLCASSSPPGQGAREQYFGPGTRLTVT.

The J gene is TRBJ1-2, the V gene TRBV10-3; 9 nucleotides match TRBD1. CDR1 ENHRY and CDR2 SYGVKD come from the germline V gene. There are 12 residues in the CDR3. The V and J ends lost 4 bases and 6 bases, in that order; junction bases with no gene match: 0. The CDR3 loop reads CAISGTGDGYTF. CDR3 nucleotide sequence: TGTGCCATCAGTGGGACAGGGGATGGCTACACCTTC.

The chain combines TRBV11-3 with TRBJ1-1; D call uncertain. Germline CDR1 and CDR2: SGHNT and YENEEA. There are 13 residues in the CDR3. The ends were cut back, 5 bases at V and 3 bases at J, with 10 bases in the middle. The CDR3 loop is CASSPQEDTEAFF. The CDR3 nucleotides are TGTGCCAGCAGCCCCCAGGAGGACACTGAAGCTTTCTTT.

The V and J genes are TRBV7-8 and TRBJ1-4, with TRBD1 matching 7 bases. Germline V lookup: CDR1 SGHVS, CDR2 FQNEAQ. The V gene end was trimmed by 1 base and the J gene end by 7 bases; junction bases not matched to a gene: 15. This CDR3 contains 18 residues. CDR3 region: CASSLEVYRGSAFEKLFF. The CDR3 DNA is TGTGCCAGCAGCTTAGAGGTGTACAGGGGATCCGCCTTTGAAAAACTGTTTTTT. Full variable domain (rest looked up from reference TRBV7-8 and TRBJ1-4): GAGVSQSPRYKVAKRGQDVALRCDPISGHVSLFWYQQALGQGPEFLTYFQNEAQLDKSGLPSDRFFAERPEGSVSTLKIQRTQQEDSAVYLCASSLEVYRGSAFEKLFFGSGTQLSVL.